A selection of T cell receptor beta chains follows, all from one sample in a study of blood T cell repertoires in COVID-19. Sequencing was performed with immunoSEQ multiplex PCR; in TCRdb, only in-frame clones are kept and a portion is missing. Here the sample spans roughly 140,000 clones, less than 90% being singletons. The sequenced material came from PBMCs or T cells enriched from blood (not recorded which). Receptors were obtained from a woman in her fifties or sixties who had been exposed to COVID-19. Each CDR3 is given with its conserved first and last residue. A D gene is named only where the DNA matches it firmly. Where a row states a size, it is once, few, many or the class of an expanded clone; other rows omit it.

>17|TRBV4-3|TRBJ1-1|.|.
TGCGCCAGCAGCCAAGGAGCAGCACGGGGAACGAACACTGAAGCTTTCTTT
CASSQGAARGTNTEAFF
>18|TRBV11-2|TRBJ2-2|TRBD1|few
TGTGCCAGCAGCTTAGGCTCCCCCGGACAGGGAAACACCGGGGAGCTGTTTTTT
CASSLGSPGQGNTGELFF
>13|TRBV3-1/TRBV3-2|TRBJ1-1|.|once
TGTGCCAGCAGCCCCAGTGAGAACACTGAAGCTTTCTTT
CASSPSENTEAFF
>15|TRBV7-9|TRBJ1-5|.|.
TGTGCCAGCAGCTTAGACGGGGGGCTCGGACAGCCCCAGCATTTT
CASSLDGGLGQPQHF
>15|TRBV7-9|TRBJ1-2|.|.
TGTGCCAGCAGCGAACAGGGCGAAGCTAACTATGGCTACACCTTC
CASSEQGEANYGYTF
>17|TRBV4-1|TRBJ2-5|TRBD2|.
TGCGCCAGCAGCCAAGATCCTAGCGGGGGGACTCGGGAGACCCAGTACTTC
CASSQDPSGGTRETQYF
>14|TRBV5-6|TRBJ2-7|.|.
TGTGCCAGCAGCTTGAGTGGAGACGGGTACGAGCAGTACTTC
CASSLSGDGYEQYF
>12|TRBV11-3|TRBJ1-1|.|.
TGTGCCAGCAGCCGGGGGAACACTGAAGCTTTCTTT
CASSRGNTEAFF
>15|TRBV5-1|TRBJ1-1|.|.
TGCGCCAGCAGCTTGGAAGGGGGGGCTACGACTGAAGCTTTCTTT
CASSLEGGATTEAFF
>11|TRBV2|TRBJ2-3|.|once
TGTGCCAGCAGTGCATTAGATACGCAGTATTTT
CASSALDTQYF
>14|TRBV10-2|TRBJ2-7|TRBD2|once
TGCGCCAGCAGTGAGAGCGGGAGAGCTCGGGAGCAGTACTTC
CASSESGRAREQYF
>12|TRBV12-3/TRBV12-4|TRBJ1-1|.|.
TGTGCCAGCCGCCGGGGGGGTGGTGAAGCTTTCTTT
CASRRGGGEAFF
>14|TRBV7-2|TRBJ1-1|.|.
TGTGCCAGCAGCTTCCAGGGGTTGGGAACTGAAGCTTTCTTT
CASSFQGLGTEAFF
>14|TRBV18|TRBJ1-2|.|.
TGTGCCAGCTCACCACCGGGACATAACTATGGCTACACCTTC
CASSPPGHNYGYTF
>12|TRBV27|TRBJ1-1|.|.
TGTGCCAGCAGTCGCGGAGACACTGAAGCTTTCTTT
CASSRGDTEAFF
>15|TRBV4-2|TRBJ1-6|TRBD1|.
TGTGCCAGCAGCCAGCGACAGGGGACCATTCACCCCCTCCACTTT
CASSQRQGTIHPLHF
>13|TRBV7-9|TRBJ1-2|.|.
TGTGCCAGCAGCTCGACAGCTAACTATGGCTACACCTTC
CASSSTANYGYTF